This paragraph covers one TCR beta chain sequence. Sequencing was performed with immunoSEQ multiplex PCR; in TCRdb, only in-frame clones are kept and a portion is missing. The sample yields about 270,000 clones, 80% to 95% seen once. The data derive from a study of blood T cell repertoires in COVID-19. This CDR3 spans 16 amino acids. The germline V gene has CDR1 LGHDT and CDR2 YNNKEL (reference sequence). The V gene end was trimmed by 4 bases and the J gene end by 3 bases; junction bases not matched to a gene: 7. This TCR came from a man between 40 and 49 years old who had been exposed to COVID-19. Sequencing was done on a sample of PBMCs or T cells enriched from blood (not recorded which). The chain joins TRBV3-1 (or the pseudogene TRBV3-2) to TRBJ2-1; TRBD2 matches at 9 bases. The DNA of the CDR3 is TGTGCCAGCAGCCCACCGGGACTAGCCGACTACAATGAGCAGTTCTTC. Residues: CASSPPGLADYNEQFF.